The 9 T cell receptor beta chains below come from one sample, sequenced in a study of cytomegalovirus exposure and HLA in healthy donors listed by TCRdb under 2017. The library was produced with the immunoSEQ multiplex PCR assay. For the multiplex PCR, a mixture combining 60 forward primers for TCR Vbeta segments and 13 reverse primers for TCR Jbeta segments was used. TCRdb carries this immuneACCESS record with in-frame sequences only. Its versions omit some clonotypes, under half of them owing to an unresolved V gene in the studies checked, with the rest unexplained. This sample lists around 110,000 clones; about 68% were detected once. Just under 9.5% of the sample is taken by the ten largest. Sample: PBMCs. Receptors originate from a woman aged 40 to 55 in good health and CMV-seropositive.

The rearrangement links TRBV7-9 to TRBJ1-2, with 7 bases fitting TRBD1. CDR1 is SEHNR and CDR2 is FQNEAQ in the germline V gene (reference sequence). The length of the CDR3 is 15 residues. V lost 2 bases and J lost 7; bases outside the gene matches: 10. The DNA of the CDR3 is TGTGCCAGCAGCTTAAAGGGAGGCAGGGGGTTTGGCTACACCTTC. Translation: CASSLKGGRGFGYTF.

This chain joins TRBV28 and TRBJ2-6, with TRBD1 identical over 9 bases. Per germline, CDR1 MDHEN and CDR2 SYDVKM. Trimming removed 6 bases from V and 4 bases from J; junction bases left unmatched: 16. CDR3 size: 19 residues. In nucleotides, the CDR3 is TGTGCCAGCAGCGGGCCGGTGGGACAGGGCCCATACGGGGCCAACGTCCTGACTTTC. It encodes CASSGPVGQGPYGANVLTF.

DNA of the CDR3: TGTGCCAGCAGCTCCAACTCCGGGACAGTGGCGCAGCAGTACTTC. Translated: CASSSNSGTVAQQYF. V and J are TRBV7-8 and TRBJ2-7, with 7 bases matching TRBD1. CDR1 and CDR2 (germline): SGHVS, FQNEAQ. This CDR3 is 15 amino acids long. The ends lost 4 bases at V and 8 bases at J; junction bases unmatched: 14.

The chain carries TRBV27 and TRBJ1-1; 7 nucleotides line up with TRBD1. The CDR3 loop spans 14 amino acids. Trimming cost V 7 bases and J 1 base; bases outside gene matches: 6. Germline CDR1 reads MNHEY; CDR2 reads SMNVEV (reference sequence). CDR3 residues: CASKRQGGNTEAFF. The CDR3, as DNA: TGTGCCAGCAAGAGACAGGGTGGGAACACTGAAGCTTTCTTT.

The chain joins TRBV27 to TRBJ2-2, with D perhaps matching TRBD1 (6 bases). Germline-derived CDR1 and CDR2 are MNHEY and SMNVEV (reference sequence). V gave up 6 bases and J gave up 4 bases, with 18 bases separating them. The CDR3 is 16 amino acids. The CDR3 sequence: CASRIAGTFGTGELFF. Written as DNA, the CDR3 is TGTGCCAGCAGAATAGCCGGGACATTTGGCACCGGGGAGCTGTTTTTT.

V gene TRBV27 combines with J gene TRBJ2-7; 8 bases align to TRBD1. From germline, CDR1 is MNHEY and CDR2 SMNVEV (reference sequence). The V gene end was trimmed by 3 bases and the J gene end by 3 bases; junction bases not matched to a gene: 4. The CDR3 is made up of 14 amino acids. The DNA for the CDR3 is TGTGCCAGCAGTTTGGGCAGGGGGCACTACGAGCAGTACTTC. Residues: CASSLGRGHYEQYF.

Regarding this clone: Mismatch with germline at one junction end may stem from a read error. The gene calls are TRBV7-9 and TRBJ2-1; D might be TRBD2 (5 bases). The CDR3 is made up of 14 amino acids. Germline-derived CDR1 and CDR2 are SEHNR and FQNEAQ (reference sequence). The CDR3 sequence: CASRLGSSYNEQFF. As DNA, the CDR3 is TGTGCCAGCAGGTTAGGGAGCTCCTACAATGAGCAGTTCTTC.

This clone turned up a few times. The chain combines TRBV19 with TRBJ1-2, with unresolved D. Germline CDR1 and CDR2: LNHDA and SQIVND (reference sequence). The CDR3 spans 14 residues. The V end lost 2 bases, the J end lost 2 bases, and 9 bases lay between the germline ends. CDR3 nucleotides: TGTGCCAGTAGTATAAGTCCCGAGAACTATGGCTACACCTTC. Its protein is CASSISPENYGYTF. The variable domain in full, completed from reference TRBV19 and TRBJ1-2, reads DGGITQSPKYLFRKEGQNVTLSCEQNLNHDAMYWYRQDPGQGLRLIYYSQIVNDFQKGDIAEGYSVSREKKESFPLTVTSAQKNPTAFYLCASSISPENYGYTFGSGTRLTVV.

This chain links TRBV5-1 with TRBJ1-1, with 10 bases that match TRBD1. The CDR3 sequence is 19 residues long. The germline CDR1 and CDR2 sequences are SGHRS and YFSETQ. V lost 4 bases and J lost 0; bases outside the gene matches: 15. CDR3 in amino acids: CASSGAWGQGSTMNTEAFF. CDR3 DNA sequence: TGCGCCAGCAGCGGAGCTTGGGGACAGGGGTCCACTATGAACACTGAAGCTTTCTTT. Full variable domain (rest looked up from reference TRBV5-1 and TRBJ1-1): KAGVTQTPRYLIKTRGQQVTLSCSPISGHRSVSWYQQTPGQGLQFLFEYFSETQRNKGNFPGRFSGRQFSNSRSEMNVSTLELGDSALYLCASSGAWGQGSTMNTEAFFGQGTRLTVV.